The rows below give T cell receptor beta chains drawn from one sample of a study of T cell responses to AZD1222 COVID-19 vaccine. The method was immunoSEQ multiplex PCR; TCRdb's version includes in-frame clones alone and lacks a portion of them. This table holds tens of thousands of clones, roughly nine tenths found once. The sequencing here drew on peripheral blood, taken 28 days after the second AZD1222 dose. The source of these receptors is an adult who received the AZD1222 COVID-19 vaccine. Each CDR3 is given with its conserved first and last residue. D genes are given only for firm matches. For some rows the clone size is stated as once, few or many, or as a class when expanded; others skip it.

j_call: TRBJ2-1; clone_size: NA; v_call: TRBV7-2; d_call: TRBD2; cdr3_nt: TGTGCCAGCAGCTCATACTCTAGCGGGGGGTACAATGAGCAGTTCTTC; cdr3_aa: CASSSYSSGGYNEQFF
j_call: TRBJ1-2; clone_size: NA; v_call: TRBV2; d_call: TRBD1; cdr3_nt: TGTGCCAGCAGTGAGACAGGGACCCCCTATGGCTACACCTTC; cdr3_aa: CASSETGTPYGYTF
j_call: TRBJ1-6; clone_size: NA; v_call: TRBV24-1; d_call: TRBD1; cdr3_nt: TGTGCCACCGAAGTCCCGGGACAGGGAACCAATTCACCCCTCCACTTT; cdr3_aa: CATEVPGQGTNSPLHF
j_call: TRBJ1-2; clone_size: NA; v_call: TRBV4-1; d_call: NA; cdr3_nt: TGCGCCAGCAGCCAAGAGCCGTGGGCTAACTATGGCTACACCTTC; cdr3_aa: CASSQEPWANYGYTF
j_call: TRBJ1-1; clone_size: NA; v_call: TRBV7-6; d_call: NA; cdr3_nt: TGTGCCAGCTGCGCGGGCCTTACTAACACTGAAGCTTTCTTT; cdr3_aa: CASCAGLTNTEAFF
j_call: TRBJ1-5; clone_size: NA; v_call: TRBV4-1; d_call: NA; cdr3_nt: TGCGCCAGCAGCCAAGGGCCAGGGAGTCAGCCCCAGCATTTT; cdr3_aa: CASSQGPGSQPQHF
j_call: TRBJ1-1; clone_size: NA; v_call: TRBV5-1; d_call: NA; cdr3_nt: TGCGCCAGCAGCTTTCGGACAGACATGAACACTGAAGCTTTCTTT; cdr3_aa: CASSFRTDMNTEAFF
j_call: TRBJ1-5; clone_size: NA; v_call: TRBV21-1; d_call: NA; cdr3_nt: TGTGCCAGCAAAGCCCGGACGGAGCGCGTTATAGCAATTCAGCCCCAGCATTTT; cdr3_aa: CASKARTERVIAIQPQHF
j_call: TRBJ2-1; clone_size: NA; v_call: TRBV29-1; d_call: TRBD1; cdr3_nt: TGCAGCGCCCGGACAGGGGGCTTTGGCAATGAGCAGTTCTTC; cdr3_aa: CSARTGGFGNEQFF
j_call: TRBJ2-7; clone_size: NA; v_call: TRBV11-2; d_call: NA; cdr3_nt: TGTGCCAGCAGCTTAGTTGGGGGGCTATACGAGCAGTACTTC; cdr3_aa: CASSLVGGLYEQYF
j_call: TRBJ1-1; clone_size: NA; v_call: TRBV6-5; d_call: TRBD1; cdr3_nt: TGTGCCAGCAGACCCCAGGGGGCGCGGACTGAAGCTTTCTTT; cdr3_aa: CASRPQGARTEAFF
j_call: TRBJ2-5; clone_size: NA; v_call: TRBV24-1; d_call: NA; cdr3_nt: TGTGCCACCAGTGCCCCGGACCGCCCCCAAGAGACCCAGTACTTC; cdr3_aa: CATSAPDRPQETQYF
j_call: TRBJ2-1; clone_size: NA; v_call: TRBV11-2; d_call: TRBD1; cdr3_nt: TGTGCCAGCAGCACCGACAGGGGAAATGAGCAGTTCTTC; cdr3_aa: CASSTDRGNEQFF
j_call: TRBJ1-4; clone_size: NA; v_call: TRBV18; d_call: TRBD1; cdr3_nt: TGTGCCAGCTCACCAGACAGGGAAAATGAAAAACTGTTTTTT; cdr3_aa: CASSPDRENEKLFF
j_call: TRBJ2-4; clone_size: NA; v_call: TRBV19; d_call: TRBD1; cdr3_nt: TGTGCCAGTAGTGGGGTAACAGGGGGCCTCGCCAAAAACATTCAGTACTTC; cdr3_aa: CASSGVTGGLAKNIQYF
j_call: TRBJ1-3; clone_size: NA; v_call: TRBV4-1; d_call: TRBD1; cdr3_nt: TGCGCCAGCAGCCCCATGCCCGGACAGGGAACGGGAAACACCATATATTTT; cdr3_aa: CASSPMPGQGTGNTIYF
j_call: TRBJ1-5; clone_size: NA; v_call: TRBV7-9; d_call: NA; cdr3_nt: TGTGCCAGCAGCTTCACAACCAATCAGCCCCAGCATTTT; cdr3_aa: CASSFTTNQPQHF
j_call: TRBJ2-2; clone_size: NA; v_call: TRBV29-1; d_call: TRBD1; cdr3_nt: TGCAGCGTGGGGACAGGGGGCAACACCGGGGAGCTGTTTTTT; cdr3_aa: CSVGTGGNTGELFF
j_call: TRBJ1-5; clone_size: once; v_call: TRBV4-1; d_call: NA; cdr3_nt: TGCGCCAGCAGCCCTGATGGACCTGAAGTTTATAGCAATCAGCCCCAGCATTTT; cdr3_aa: CASSPDGPEVYSNQPQHF
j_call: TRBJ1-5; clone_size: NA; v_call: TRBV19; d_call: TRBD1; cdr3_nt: TGTGCCAGTAGTACTATTCAGGGGGGCAATCAGCCCCAGCATTTT; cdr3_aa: CASSTIQGGNQPQHF
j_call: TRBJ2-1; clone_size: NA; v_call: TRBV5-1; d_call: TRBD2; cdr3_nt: TGCGCCAGCAGCGAAACTAGCGGGGGGGCAATCTACAATGAGCAGTTCTTC; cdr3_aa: CASSETSGGAIYNEQFF
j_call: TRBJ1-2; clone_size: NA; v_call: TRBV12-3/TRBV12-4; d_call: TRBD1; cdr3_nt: TGTGCCAGCGGACAGGGCGGCGGCTACACCTTC; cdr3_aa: CASGQGGGYTF
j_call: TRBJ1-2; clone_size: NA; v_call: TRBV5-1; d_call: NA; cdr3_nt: TGCGCCAGCAGCTACGAGGGTAGCAGCTATGGCTACACCTTC; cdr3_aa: CASSYEGSSYGYTF
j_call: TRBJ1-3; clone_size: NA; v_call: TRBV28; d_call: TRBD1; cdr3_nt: TGTGCCAGCAGTCTGGGGACAGCTGGAAACACCATATATTTT; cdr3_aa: CASSLGTAGNTIYF
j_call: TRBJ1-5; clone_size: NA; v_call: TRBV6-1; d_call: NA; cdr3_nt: TGTGCCAGCAGTGAGGTCAGCAATAGCAATCAGCCCCAGCATTTT; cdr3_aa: CASSEVSNSNQPQHF
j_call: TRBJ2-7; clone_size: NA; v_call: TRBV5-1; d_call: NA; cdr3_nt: TGCGCCAGCAGCCTGTCGGCCAGGGGATCCTACGAGCAGTACTTC; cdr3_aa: CASSLSARGSYEQYF
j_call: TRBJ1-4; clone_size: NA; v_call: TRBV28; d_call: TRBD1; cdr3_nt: TGTGCCAGCAGTCCGCCGGGACAGTTTAATGAAAAACTGTTTTTT; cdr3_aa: CASSPPGQFNEKLFF
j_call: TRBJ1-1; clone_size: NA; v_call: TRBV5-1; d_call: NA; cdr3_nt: TGCGCCAGCAGCTTGTTTGGGGGTACTGAAGCTTTCTTT; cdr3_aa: CASSLFGGTEAFF
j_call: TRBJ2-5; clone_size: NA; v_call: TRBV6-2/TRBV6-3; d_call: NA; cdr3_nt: TGTGCCAGCAGTGCCTCATACCCGCATAAGACCCAGTACTTC; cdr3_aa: CASSASYPHKTQYF
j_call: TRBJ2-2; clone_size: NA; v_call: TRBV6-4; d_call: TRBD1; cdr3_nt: TGTGCCAGCAGTGCCGGACAGGGGTTGTCCGGGGAGCTGTTTTTT; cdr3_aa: CASSAGQGLSGELFF
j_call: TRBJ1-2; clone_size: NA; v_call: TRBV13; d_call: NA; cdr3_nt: TGTGCCAGCAGACGACAGGCTTCCTATGGCTACACCTTC; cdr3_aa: CASRRQASYGYTF
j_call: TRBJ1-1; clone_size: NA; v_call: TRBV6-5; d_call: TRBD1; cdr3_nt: TGTGCCAGCACCGAGACAGGGGGCTCGAACACTGAAGCTTTCTTT; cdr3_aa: CASTETGGSNTEAFF
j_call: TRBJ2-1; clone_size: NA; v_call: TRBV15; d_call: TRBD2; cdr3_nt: TGTGCCACCAGCAGAGATCAGGGACTAAACAATGAGCAGTTCTTC; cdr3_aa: CATSRDQGLNNEQFF
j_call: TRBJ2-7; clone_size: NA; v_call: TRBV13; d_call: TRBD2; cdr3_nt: TGTGCCAGCAAACTAGCGGGGGGCACCTACGAGCAGTACTTC; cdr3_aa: CASKLAGGTYEQYF
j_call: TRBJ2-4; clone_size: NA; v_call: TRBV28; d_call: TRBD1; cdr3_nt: TGTGCCAGCAGTTTAGGCGGGACAGGGAAAAACATTCAGTACTTC; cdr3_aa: CASSLGGTGKNIQYF
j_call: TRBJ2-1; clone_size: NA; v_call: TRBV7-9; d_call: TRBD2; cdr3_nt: TGTGCCAGCAGCTTAGACCCACTAGCGGCGTCATCCTACAATGAGCAGTTCTTC; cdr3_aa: CASSLDPLAASSYNEQFF
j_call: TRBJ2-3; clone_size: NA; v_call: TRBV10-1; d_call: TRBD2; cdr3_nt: TGCGCCAGCAGTCGGACTAGCGGGGGATCCACAGATACGCAGTATTTT; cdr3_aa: CASSRTSGGSTDTQYF
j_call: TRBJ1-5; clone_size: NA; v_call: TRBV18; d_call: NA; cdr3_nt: TGTGCCAGCTCACCAGCAGGGAGGAGCAATCAGCCCCAGCATTTT; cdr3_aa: CASSPAGRSNQPQHF
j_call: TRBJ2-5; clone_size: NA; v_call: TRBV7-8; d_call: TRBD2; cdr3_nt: TGTGCCAGCACCTTACTAGGCGGGGGGGAGACCCAGTACTTC; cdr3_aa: CASTLLGGGETQYF
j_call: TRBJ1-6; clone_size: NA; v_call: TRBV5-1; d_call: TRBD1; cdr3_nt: TGCGCCAGCAGCTTGACCGCAGGGGGGAGTAATTCACCCCTCCACTTT; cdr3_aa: CASSLTAGGSNSPLHF
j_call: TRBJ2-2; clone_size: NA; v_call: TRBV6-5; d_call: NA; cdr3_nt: TGTGCCAGCAGCTGGGGGGCCGACCTCGGGGAGCTGTTTTTT; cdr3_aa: CASSWGADLGELFF
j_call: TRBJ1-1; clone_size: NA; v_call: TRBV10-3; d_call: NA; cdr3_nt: TGTGCCATCAGTGAGTTAGCGGAGACACTGCCTTGGTTT; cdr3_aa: CAISELAETLPWF
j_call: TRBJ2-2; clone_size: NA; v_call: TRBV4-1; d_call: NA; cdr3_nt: TGCGCCAGCAGCCCTCGGACAAGGGGGAACACCGGGGAGCTGTTTTTT; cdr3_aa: CASSPRTRGNTGELFF
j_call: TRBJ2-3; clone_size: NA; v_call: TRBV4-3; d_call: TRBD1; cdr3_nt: TGCGCCAGCAGCCAAGAAAGTGGGGACAGGGGATTGGGAGATACGCAGTATTTT; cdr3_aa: CASSQESGDRGLGDTQYF
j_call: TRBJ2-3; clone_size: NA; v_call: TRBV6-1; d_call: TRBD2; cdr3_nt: TGTGCCAGCAGTGAAGTGCTAGCGGGGGGGACAGATACGCAGTATTTT; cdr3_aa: CASSEVLAGGTDTQYF
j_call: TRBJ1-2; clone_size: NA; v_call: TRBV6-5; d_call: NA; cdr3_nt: TGTGCCAGCAGTTACTCCCCCAGGGTGGATGGCTACACCTTC; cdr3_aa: CASSYSPRVDGYTF
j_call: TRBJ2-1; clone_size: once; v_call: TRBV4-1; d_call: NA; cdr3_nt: TGCGCCAGCAGCCCCAATCCATTGGGGTACAATGAGCAGTTCTTC; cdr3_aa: CASSPNPLGYNEQFF
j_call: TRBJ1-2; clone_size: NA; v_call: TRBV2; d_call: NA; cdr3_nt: TGTGCCAGCAGTGAAATGATTAGCGATGGCTACACCTTC; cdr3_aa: CASSEMISDGYTF
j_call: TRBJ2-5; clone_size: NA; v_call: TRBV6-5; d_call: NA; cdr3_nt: TGTGCCAGCAGTTACTCGGTGGTTATGCGAGAGACCCAGTACTTC; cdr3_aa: CASSYSVVMRETQYF
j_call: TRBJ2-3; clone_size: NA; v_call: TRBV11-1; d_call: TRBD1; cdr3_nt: TGTGCCAGCAGCTCGGGACAGGCTAGCACAGATACGCAGTATTTT; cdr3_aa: CASSSGQASTDTQYF
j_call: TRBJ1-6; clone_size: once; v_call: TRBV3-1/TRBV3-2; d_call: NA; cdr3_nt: TGTGCCAGCAGCCCGTTACAGGGTTACAGTATTTCACCCCTCCACTTT; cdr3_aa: CASSPLQGYSISPLHF
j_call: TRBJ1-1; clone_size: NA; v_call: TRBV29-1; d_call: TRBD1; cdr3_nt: TGCAGCGTTGTTGCGACAGGGGCCCTTAACACTGAAGCTTTCTTT; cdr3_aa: CSVVATGALNTEAFF
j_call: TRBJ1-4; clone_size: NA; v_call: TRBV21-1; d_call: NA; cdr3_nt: TGTGCCAGCCATCGCAAAAGGAATGAAAAACTGTTTTTT; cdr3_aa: CASHRKRNEKLFF
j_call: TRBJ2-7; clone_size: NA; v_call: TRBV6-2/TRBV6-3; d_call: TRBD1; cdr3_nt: TGTGCCAGCAGTTACTCTGGGACAGGGCTCTCCTACGAGCAGTACTTC; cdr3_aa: CASSYSGTGLSYEQYF